This T cell receptor beta chain originates from a study of T cells after yellow fever vaccination. The study's findings and limits: Just a small share of clonotypes turned up in the CD4 compartment as well as the CD8 compartment.

TCRdb analysed the 5' RACE reads with MiXCR anew, one entry per CDR3 protein. The sample holds almost 600,000 distinct CDR3 sequences, roughly 13% seen once. This clonotype was detected ten times or more. Its matching antigen is unknown. The sequence derives from a young man who received the YFV17D yellow fever vaccine. The sequencing used PBMCs, collected on the day of the yellow fever booster vaccination.

CDR3 sequence: CASSSWGRGQGPPRTGYTF. In DNA, the CDR3 is TGTGCCAGCAGCTCGTGGGGGAGGGGACAGGGACCTCCGCGGACTGGCTACACCTTC. J is TRBJ1-2 and V is TRBV7-6; 9 nucleotides match TRBD1. V lost 4 bases and J lost 7; bases outside the gene matches: 22. Germline-derived CDR1 and CDR2 are SGHVS and FNYEAQ. This CDR3 spans 19 amino acids.